The 27 T cell receptor beta chains presented below share a single source sample, sequenced in a study of T cells in Graves' hyperthyroidism and ophthalmopathy. Using RNA transcripts as the source, TCR beta CDR3 regions were amplified. The study used the HTBI primer set for a first-round RT-PCR of the TCR CDR3. TCRdb reprocessed the multiplex PCR reads with MiXCR, giving one entry per CDR3 protein. The table includes hundreds of thousands of distinct CDR3 sequences, more than 14% detected once. Sequencing input: blood. These receptor sequences come from a woman between 45 and 60 years old with Graves' ophthalmopathy.

This clonotype has a count of ten or more. CDR3: CATSGTMNTEAFF. Written as DNA, the CDR3 is TGCGCCACCTCCGGGACCATGAACACTGAAGCTTTCTTT. The genes are TRBV5-1 and TRBJ1-1; D is possibly TRBD1 (5 bases). The CDR3 loop spans 13 amino acids. Germline V gives CDR1 SGHRS, CDR2 YFSETQ. Deletions cut 9 bases from V and 0 bases from J, with 12 bases between.

This clonotype appeared many times. The chain employs TRBV3-1 and TRBJ1-1; a possible D gene is TRBD1 (5 bases). This CDR3 comprises 14 residues. The germline CDR1 and CDR2 sequences are LGHDT and YNNKEL (reference sequence). V lost 2 bases, J lost 2 bases, and 9 bases lay in between. The CDR3 sequence: CASSQRDVNTEAFF. DNA for the CDR3: TGTGCCAGCAGCCAAAGGGACGTTAACACTGAAGCTTTCTTT.

This clonotype has just a few counts. The chain links TRBV28 to TRBJ2-6; D perhaps matches TRBD1 (6 bases). The CDR3 contains 17 residues. Germline CDR1 MDHEN, CDR2 SYDVKM. V lost 5 bases to trimming and J lost 0 bases, with 14 bases between them. For the CDR3, the DNA is TGTGCCAGCAGTCCGACAGGAAGATTCTCTGGGGCCAACGTCCTGACTTTC. Translated: CASSPTGRFSGANVLTF.

This clonotype came up a few times. V usage is TRBV12-3 or TRBV12-4 and J usage is TRBJ2-7; D might be TRBD1 (6 bases). Trimming cost V 6 bases and J 5 bases, with 8 bases left between them. The CDR3 has 11 residues. The CDR3 DNA reads as TGTGCCAGCAGCAGGGACAACGAGCAGTACTTC. Residues: CASSRDNEQYF.

In its sample, this clonotype was seen many times. The chain carries TRBV7-3 and TRBJ1-1; D ambiguous. CDR3 size: 13 residues. CDR1 SGHTA and CDR2 FQGTGA come from the germline V gene. The V gene lost 5 bases and the J gene lost 1 base, with 8 bases spanning the gap. CDR3 in DNA: TGTGCCAGCAGCCAGTTGGGGAACACTGAAGCTTTCTTT. It specifies CASSQLGNTEAFF.

This clonotype appeared a few times. The chain carries TRBV5-1 and TRBJ2-7, with TRBD2 identical over 13 bases. Germline loops: CDR1 SGHRS, CDR2 YFSETQ. Trimming removed 5 bases from V and 2 bases from J; junction bases left unmatched: 4. The CDR3 length is 15 residues. CDR3 residues: CASRPTSGGAYEQYF. Here the CDR3 DNA reads TGCGCCAGCAGGCCTACTAGCGGGGGGGCCTACGAGCAGTACTTC.

As to this clonotype: Possible read error: a much larger clone is one base away. The chain combines TRBV12-3 or TRBV12-4 with TRBJ1-1, with a tentative D call TRBD1 (6 bases). This CDR3 is built from 14 residues. For the CDR3, the DNA is TGTGCCAGCAACTCCCTCCAGGGGAACACTGGAGCTTTCTTT. It is translated as CASNSLQGNTGAFF.

In this sample, this clonotype turned up many times. V and J are TRBV7-2 and TRBJ1-2; D gene unclear. CDR1 is SGHTA, CDR2 FQGNSA, per germline. The CDR3 is made up of 15 amino acids. V was pared by 5 bases and J by 4 bases, with 17 bases between. The CDR3 loop reads CASSAPGRTLYGYTF. CDR3 in DNA: TGTGCCAGCAGCGCCCCCGGGCGGACCCTCTATGGCTACACCTTC.

The table lists this clonotype with many counts. The chain joins TRBV28 to TRBJ1-5; 7 bases map to TRBD1. CDR3 length: 18 residues. V shed 4 bases and J 4 bases; nucleotides not matched to a gene: 16. Germline-derived CDR1 and CDR2 are MDHEN and SYDVKM. CDR3 sequence: CASSSIPIADRLNQPQHF. For the CDR3, the DNA is TGTGCCAGCAGTTCAATCCCGATAGCGGACAGGTTAAATCAGCCCCAGCATTTT.

V gene TRBV29-1 combines with J gene TRBJ2-5; perhaps TRBD2 as D (5 bases). This CDR3 spans 12 amino acids. Germline lookup yields CDR1 SQVTM and CDR2 ANQGSEA. V shed 1 base and J shed 5 bases, with 8 bases lying between them. The DNA for the CDR3 is TGCAGCGTTGAAGCCAGAGGGGAGACCCAGTACTTC. Amino acid sequence: CSVEARGETQYF.

Concerning this clonotype: A read error may explain this, as a much larger clone is one base away. The rearrangement uses TRBV7-3 and TRBJ2-7; the match to TRBD2 covers 7 bases. Germline V gives CDR1 SGHTA, CDR2 FQGTGA. The V and J ends lost 1 base and 6 bases, in that order; junction bases with no gene match: 6. The CDR3 has 14 residues. The CDR3 region has the DNA TGTGCCAGCAGCTTAATCGGGGCTAGCGGCGAGCAGTACTTC. Protein sequence: CASSLIGASGEQYF. The entire variable domain, with the rest obtained from reference TRBV7-3 and TRBJ2-7, is as follows: GAGVSQTPSNKVTEKGKYVELRCDPISGHTALYWYRQSLGQGPEFLIYFQGTGAADDSGLPNDRFFAVRPEGSVSTLKIQRTERGDSAVYLCASSLIGASGEQYFGPGTRLTVT.

The J gene is TRBJ1-1, the V gene TRBV7-3; 7 nucleotides align to TRBD1. CDR3 length: 15 residues. Germline-derived CDR1 and CDR2 are SGHTA and FQGTGA. The V segment lost 2 bases and the J segment 1 base; nucleotides outside the gene matches: 4. CDR3 region: CASSLQGVRNTEAFF. The CDR3 coding sequence is TGTGCCAGCAGCTTACAGGGGGTAAGGAACACTGAAGCTTTCTTT.

This clonotype was counted many times. The chain employs TRBV11-2 and TRBJ2-7; 8 bases agree with TRBD1. CDR3 size: 12 residues. Germline V CDR1 and CDR2: SGHAT, FQNNGV. Trimming cost V 0 bases and J 12 bases; bases outside gene matches: 4. CDR3 sequence: CASSLDRTGGYF. CDR3 bases: TGTGCCAGCAGCTTAGATCGCACAGGGGGGTACTTC. Drawing the rest from reference TRBV11-2 and TRBJ2-7, the complete variable domain is EAGVAQSPRYKIIEKRQSVAFWCNPISGHATLYWYQQILGQGPKLLIQFQNNGVVDDSQLPKDRFSAERLKGVDSTLKIQPAKLEDSAVYLCASSLDRTGGYFGPGTRLTVT.

The chain uses TRBV11-3 and TRBJ2-3; 11 bases match TRBD2. From germline, CDR1 is SGHNT and CDR2 YENEEA. The CDR3 loop spans 18 amino acids. The junction had 13 bases not matched to a gene; V was cut back by 8 bases and J by 0 bases. CDR3: CASGSGIAGGSSTDTQYF. The CDR3 DNA follows: TGTGCCAGCGGTTCAGGCATAGCGGGAGGGTCTAGCACAGATACGCAGTATTTT.

This clonotype was seen at least ten times. This chain links TRBV28 with TRBJ1-1; 10 bases fit TRBD1. This CDR3 has 15 amino acids. The V segment lost 6 bases and the J segment 3 bases; nucleotides outside the gene matches: 7. Looked up from germline, CDR1 is MDHEN and CDR2 is SYDVKM. CDR3 in amino acids: CASRLPGQGHTEAFF. CDR3 sequence (DNA): TGTGCCAGCAGGTTACCGGGACAGGGGCACACTGAAGCTTTCTTT.

This clonotype occurred a few times. The genes are TRBV7-9 and TRBJ1-2; D ambiguous. CDR1 is SEHNR and CDR2 is FQNEAQ in the germline V gene (reference sequence). Between the trimmed V and J ends, which lost 6 bases and 4 bases, there was a span of 9 bases. There are 12 residues in the CDR3. CDR3 sequence (DNA): TGTGCCAGCAGAAGGGAGATCTATGGCTACACCTTC. This sequence encodes CASRREIYGYTF. The complete variable domain, with remaining parts taken from reference TRBV7-9 and TRBJ1-2, reads DTGVSQNPRHKITKRGQNVTFRCDPISEHNRLYWYRQTLGQGPEFLTYFQNEAQLEKSRLLSDRFSAERPKGSFSTLEIQRTEQGDSAMYLCASRREIYGYTFGSGTRLTVV.

This clonotype was picked up many times. The chain uses TRBV20-1 and TRBJ2-1; 9 bases match TRBD2. The trim removed 0 bases at V and 4 bases at J, leaving 4 bases unmatched. This CDR3 region has 15 residues. The germline gives CDR1 DFQATT, CDR2 SNEGSKA (reference sequence). CDR3 nucleotides: TGCAGTGCTAGAGATGTCCTAGCGGGATACAATGAGCAGTTCTTC. Protein product: CSARDVLAGYNEQFF.

The J gene is TRBJ2-3, the V gene TRBV9, with 9 bases aligning to TRBD2. J gave up 2 bases and V 0 bases, and 4 bases lay outside the gene matches. CDR1 and CDR2 from the germline V gene are SGDLS and YYNGEE. The CDR3 loop spans 16 amino acids. DNA for the CDR3: TGTGCCAGCAGCGTAGTTCCTAGCGGGGTCACAGATACGCAGTATTTT. This sequence encodes CASSVVPSGVTDTQYF.

This clonotype has ten or more counts. The rearrangement links TRBV5-1 to TRBJ2-7; 10 positions agree with TRBD1. CDR3 size: 16 residues. Germline loops: CDR1 SGHRS, CDR2 YFSETQ. Trimming cost V 3 bases and J 4 bases; bases outside gene matches: 10. The CDR3 DNA sequence: TGCGCCAGCAGCTCGACCGGGACAGGGGACGGTTACGAGCAGTACTTC. This sequence encodes CASSSTGTGDGYEQYF.

This clonotype was observed at least ten times. The rearrangement links TRBV20-1 to TRBJ2-1; TRBD2 agrees at 15 bases. With V trimmed by 5 bases and J by 6 bases, 5 bases remained unmatched. This CDR3 spans 15 amino acids. The germline gives CDR1 DFQATT, CDR2 SNEGSKA (reference sequence). CDR3 residues: CSASGTSGRTNEQFF. The DNA for the CDR3 is TGCAGTGCTTCCGGGACTAGCGGGAGGACCAATGAGCAGTTCTTC.

The rearrangement joins TRBV10-3 to TRBJ1-1; D is possibly TRBD1 (5 bases). Per the germline V gene, CDR1 is ENHRY and CDR2 is SYGVKD. This CDR3 region has 14 residues. V lost 2 bases to trimming and J lost 5 bases, with 12 bases between them. The CDR3 DNA is TGTGCCATCAGTGAGCGGGGGGGTTGGACTGAAGCTTTCTTT. Its translation is CAISERGGWTEAFF.

Remarks on this clonotype: At one end, the junction sequence differs from germline, possibly due to a read error. The chain is built from TRBV7-8 and TRBJ2-1; 9 bases fit TRBD2. Looked up from germline, CDR1 is SGHVS and CDR2 is FQNEAQ. This CDR3 has 17 amino acids. Here the CDR3 reads CASSQRLAGIAYNEQFF. The CDR3 region has the DNA TGCGCCAGCAGCCAACGGCTAGCGGGGATCGCGTACAATGAGCAGTTCTTC.

This clonotype came up many times. The genes are TRBV28 and TRBJ2-3; 14 bases align to TRBD2. Germline CDR1 and CDR2: MDHEN and SYDVKM. V was clipped by 2 bases and J by 4 bases; unmatched bases: 2. This CDR3 region has 16 residues. CDR3 residues: CASSLQGLAGADTQYF. The DNA for the CDR3 is TGTGCCAGCAGTTTACAGGGACTAGCGGGAGCAGATACGCAGTATTTT.

This clonotype was found a few times. J is TRBJ1-6 and V is TRBV9; no definite D call. Germline-derived CDR1 and CDR2 are SGDLS and YYNGEE. The CDR3 has 15 amino acids. V lost 0 bases and J 6 bases, leaving 10 bases between the germline ends. The CDR3 is CASSVGVVRNSPLHF. The CDR3 DNA sequence: TGTGCCAGCAGCGTAGGGGTCGTGCGTAATTCACCCCTCCACTTT.

This clonotype was observed at least ten times. The gene calls are TRBV10-3 and TRBJ1-6, with TRBD1 matching 7 bases. Germline V lookup: CDR1 ENHRY, CDR2 SYGVKD. Unmatched junction bases numbered 6, after V lost 2 bases and J lost 8 bases. CDR3 size: 15 residues. The CDR3 loop is CAISERGRGDSPLHF. The CDR3 nucleotides read TGTGCCATCAGTGAGAGGGGGCGCGGGGATTCACCCCTCCACTTT.

Concerning this clonotype itself: A much larger clone sits a single nucleotide away, making a read error possible. The chain uses TRBV20-1 and TRBJ1-6, with D unresolved. Germline V lookup: CDR1 DFQATT, CDR2 SNEGSKA (reference sequence). V was trimmed by 5 bases and J by 8 bases, leaving 13 bases between them. The CDR3 totals 13 residues. Here the CDR3 DNA reads TGCAGTGCTCGGATCGCATTTGATTCACCCCTCCACTTT. Translating gives CSARIAFDSPLHF.

At least ten counts were recorded for this clonotype. J is TRBJ2-6 and V is TRBV28; TRBD1 agrees at 8 bases. The germline CDR1 and CDR2 sequences are MDHEN and SYDVKM. The CDR3 runs to 16 residues. J gave up 2 bases and V 2 bases, and 2 bases lay outside the gene matches. The CDR3 DNA sequence: TGTGCCAGCAGTTTACGGACAGGGACTGGGGCCAACGTCCTGACTTTC. It encodes CASSLRTGTGANVLTF.